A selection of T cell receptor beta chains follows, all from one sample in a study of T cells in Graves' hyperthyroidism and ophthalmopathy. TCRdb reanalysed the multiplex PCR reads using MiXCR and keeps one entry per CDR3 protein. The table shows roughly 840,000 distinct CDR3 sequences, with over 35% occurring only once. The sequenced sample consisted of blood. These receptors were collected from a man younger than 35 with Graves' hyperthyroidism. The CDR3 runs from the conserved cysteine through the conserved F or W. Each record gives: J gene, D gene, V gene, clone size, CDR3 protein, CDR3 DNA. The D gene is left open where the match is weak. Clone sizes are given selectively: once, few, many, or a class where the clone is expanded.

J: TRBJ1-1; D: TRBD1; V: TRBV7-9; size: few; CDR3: CASSLVRGGRGVTAFF; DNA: TGTGCCAGCAGCTTAGTACGTGGGGGCAGGGGGGTAACGGCTTTCTTT
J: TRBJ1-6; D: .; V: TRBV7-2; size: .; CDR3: CTSSQEQAWNSPLHF; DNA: TGCACCAGCAGCCAAGAACAGGCATGGAATTCACCCCTCCACTTT
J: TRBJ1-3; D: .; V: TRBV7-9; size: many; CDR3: CASRSAYGNTIYF; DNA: TGTGCCAGCCGAAGCGCGTATGGAAACACCATATATTTT
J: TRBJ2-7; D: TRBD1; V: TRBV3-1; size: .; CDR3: CASSKGQALRGEQYF; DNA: TGTGCCAGCAGCAAAGGACAGGCCTTACGAGGGGAGCAGTACTTC
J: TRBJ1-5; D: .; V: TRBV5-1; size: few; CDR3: CASSPTGIFDNQPQHF; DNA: TGCGCCAGCAGCCCCACAGGTATTTTCGACAATCAGCCCCAGCATTTT
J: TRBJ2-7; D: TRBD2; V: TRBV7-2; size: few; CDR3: CASSLGPGLAYEQYF; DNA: TGTGCCAGCAGCCTCGGCCCGGGACTAGCCTACGAGCAGTACTTC
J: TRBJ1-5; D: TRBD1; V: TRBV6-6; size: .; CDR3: CASSATNRGYQPQHF; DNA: TGTGCCAGCAGCGCTACCAACAGGGGGTATCAGCCCCAGCATTTT
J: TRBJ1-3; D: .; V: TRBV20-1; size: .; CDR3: CSARGGGAAGNTIYF; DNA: TGCAGTGCTAGAGGGGGGGGGGCAGCTGGAAACACCATATATTTT
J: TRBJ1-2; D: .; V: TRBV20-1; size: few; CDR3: CSAREVGAYYGYTF; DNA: TGCAGTGCTAGAGAAGTAGGGGCTTACTATGGCTACACCTTC
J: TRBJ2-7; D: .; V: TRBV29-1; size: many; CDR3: CSVETAVNYEQYF; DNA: TGCAGCGTTGAAACCGCCGTCAACTACGAGCAGTACTTC
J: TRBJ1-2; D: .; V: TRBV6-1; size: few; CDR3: CASSEQFSYGYTF; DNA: TGTGCCAGCAGTGAACAGTTTTCCTATGGCTACACCTTC
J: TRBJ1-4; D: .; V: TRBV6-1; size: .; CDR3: CASRTDRATNEKLFF; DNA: TGTGCCAGCAGGACGGACAGAGCAACTAATGAAAAACTGTTTTTT
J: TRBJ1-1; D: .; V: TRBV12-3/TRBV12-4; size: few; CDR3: CASTTDKGTMNTEAFF; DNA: TGTGCCAGCACCACAGATAAGGGTACGATGAACACTGAAGCTTTCTTT
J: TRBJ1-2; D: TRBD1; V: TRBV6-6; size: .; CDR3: CASSYGQGAAGYTF; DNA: TGTGCCAGCAGTTATGGACAGGGGGCAGCGGGCTACACCTTC
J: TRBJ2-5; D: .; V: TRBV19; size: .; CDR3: CARGLQETQYF; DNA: TGTGCCAGGGGGCTACAAGAGACCCAGTACTTC
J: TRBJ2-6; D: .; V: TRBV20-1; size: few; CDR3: CSAPTLRTGSGANVLTF; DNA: TGCAGTGCTCCCACCCTTCGGACGGGCTCTGGGGCCAACGTCCTGACTTTC
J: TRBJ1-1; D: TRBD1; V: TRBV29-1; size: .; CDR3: CSVSQGNREAFF; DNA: TGCAGCGTTTCACAGGGGAATCGTGAAGCTTTCTTT
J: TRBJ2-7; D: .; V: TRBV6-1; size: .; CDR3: CASHPYSPSYEQYF; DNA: TGTGCCAGCCACCCCTACAGCCCCTCCTACGAGCAGTACTTC
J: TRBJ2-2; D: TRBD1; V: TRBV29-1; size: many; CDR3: CSVVDRDTGELFF; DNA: TGCAGCGTCGTGGACAGGGACACCGGGGAGCTGTTTTTT
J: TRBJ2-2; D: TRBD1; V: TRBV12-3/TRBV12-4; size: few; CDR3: CASRPIQGTGELFF; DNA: TGTGCCAGCAGGCCTATACAGGGGACCGGGGAGCTGTTTTTT